This T cell receptor (beta chain) was profiled in a study of T cells in women clearing cervical HPV infection. Whole-study context: Cases were women with histologically confirmed HPV16-related CIN3 or worse, including a couple of invasive cancers. For cases, blood was sampled a median about 160 days after lesion detection, interquartile range roughly 80 to 200 days.

The study's findings and limits: TRBV6-7 abundance was lower in cases than controls (approximately 0.11% versus 0.16%).

Germline-derived CDR1 and CDR2 are SGHNT and YYREEE (reference sequence). This CDR3 has 15 amino acids. V was shortened by 0 bases and J by 0 bases, with 7 bases between the two germline ends. TCRdb keeps only in-frame clones here, not all; method: immunoSEQ multiplex PCR. The table for this sample gives 18,000 or so clones. Concerning this clone itself: The antigen is not known. The read is 3 residues too short to cover the CDR3 end, so that end is filled in from the germline J gene.

The chain uses TRBV5-4 and TRBJ2-1; D is uncertain. The clonotype comes from a woman between 18 and 69 years old with a cervical HPV16 infection that either progressed to CIN3+ or cleared (not recorded which). The sequenced sample consisted of blood buffy coat. CDR3 sequence reads: CASSLDQSSYNEQFF. CDR3 bases read: TGTGCCAGCAGCTTGGACCAGAGCTCCTACAATGAG.